This TCR beta chain was profiled in a study of tumor and adjacent non-tumor tissue in lung cancer. This clonotype was seen repeatedly, ten times or more. Antigen specificity is unknown. The template was RNA from unsorted bulk tissue. Between August and November 2014, newly diagnosed, chemotherapy-naive lung cancer patients underwent thoracic surgery in China. A modified ARM-PCR protocol with three rounds of nested PCR amplified TCRbeta. TCRdb redid the calling of the multiplex PCR reads with MiXCR, one entry per CDR3 protein. The sample holds 68,000 or so distinct CDR3 sequences; around 60% are singletons and the top ten take 20%. Findings of the study overall: Tumor tissue had significantly higher TCR diversity than normal lung.

The sequencing sample was made of lung tumor tissue. The sequence was collected from a man between 45 and 60 years old with non-small cell lung cancer.

This chain's CDR3 is CASGRDSYNEQFF. The CDR3 DNA sequence: TGTGCCAGCGGGAGGGACTCCTACAATGAGCAGTTCTTC. This chain uses TRBV6-1 with TRBJ2-1; 7 bases match TRBD2. The CDR3 has 13 amino acids. The germline V gene has CDR1 MNHNS and CDR2 SASEGT. The junction had 1 base not matched to a gene; V was cut back by 8 bases and J by 0 bases.